These T cell receptor beta chains were read from a single sample in a study of blood T cell repertoires in COVID-19. The method was immunoSEQ multiplex PCR; TCRdb's version includes in-frame clones alone and lacks a portion of them. The table has nearly 110,000 clones, 80% to 85% seen once. Sequencing used peripheral blood. The receptors stem from a man between 65 and 85 years old with acute or convalescent COVID-19. CDR3s include the opening cysteine and the closing phenylalanine or tryptophan. Each record gives: V gene, clone size, D gene, J gene, CDR3 DNA, CDR3 protein. D genes are given only for firm matches. Clone size appears in some rows only: once, few, many, or a class for an expanded clone.

V gene: TRBV4-3; clone size: NA; D gene: NA; J gene: TRBJ2-3; CDR3 DNA: TGCGCCAGCAGCCAAGAAATAAGCCGCCCCACAGATACGCAGTATTTT; CDR3 protein: CASSQEISRPTDTQYF
V gene: TRBV9; clone size: NA; D gene: NA; J gene: TRBJ2-7; CDR3 DNA: TGTGCCAGCAGCGTAAAGATGGGGAGCGAGCAGTACTTC; CDR3 protein: CASSVKMGSEQYF
V gene: TRBV3-1/TRBV3-2; clone size: NA; D gene: NA; J gene: TRBJ2-3; CDR3 DNA: TGTGCCAGCAGCCAAGGGGGGGGCGGGGGCACAGATACGCAGTATTTT; CDR3 protein: CASSQGGGGGTDTQYF
V gene: TRBV13; clone size: NA; D gene: NA; J gene: TRBJ1-1; CDR3 DNA: TGTGCCGGCAGCATCAGGGGAACTGAAGCTTTCTTT; CDR3 protein: CAGSIRGTEAFF
V gene: TRBV7-2; clone size: few; D gene: NA; J gene: TRBJ1-5; CDR3 DNA: TGTGCCAGCAGCTCCCGGGCAGGGGTTAAGCCCCAGCATTTT; CDR3 protein: CASSSRAGVKPQHF
V gene: TRBV19; clone size: NA; D gene: TRBD1; J gene: TRBJ2-5; CDR3 DNA: TGTGCCAGTAGTAGGGGACAGGCGTTAACCCAAGAGACCCAGTACTTC; CDR3 protein: CASSRGQALTQETQYF
V gene: TRBV15; clone size: NA; D gene: TRBD2; J gene: TRBJ2-1; CDR3 DNA: TGTGCCACCAGCAGAGATCGGAGACTAGCGGGGGGTAATGAGCAGTTCTTC; CDR3 protein: CATSRDRRLAGGNEQFF
V gene: TRBV24-1; clone size: NA; D gene: NA; J gene: TRBJ1-2; CDR3 DNA: TGTGCCACCAGTGGGGCTGACAGTAACTATGGCTACACCTTC; CDR3 protein: CATSGADSNYGYTF
V gene: TRBV18; clone size: NA; D gene: TRBD1; J gene: TRBJ2-5; CDR3 DNA: TGTGCCAGCTCACTGACGGGGACAGGCCAAGAGACCCAGTACTTC; CDR3 protein: CASSLTGTGQETQYF
V gene: TRBV6-6; clone size: NA; D gene: NA; J gene: TRBJ1-5; CDR3 DNA: TGTGCCAGCAGTTTGGGGGAGGGGCAGCCCCAGCATTTT; CDR3 protein: CASSLGEGQPQHF
V gene: TRBV23-1; clone size: NA; D gene: NA; J gene: TRBJ1-2; CDR3 DNA: TGCGCCAGCAGTCAATCGATGGAGGTACACGGCTACACCTTC; CDR3 protein: CASSQSMEVHGYTF
V gene: TRBV6-2/TRBV6-3; clone size: NA; D gene: TRBD1; J gene: TRBJ2-5; CDR3 DNA: TGTGCCAGCAGTTACGGATCCCAGGGGGCTTGGGAGACCCAGTACTTC; CDR3 protein: CASSYGSQGAWETQYF
V gene: TRBV9; clone size: NA; D gene: NA; J gene: TRBJ1-5; CDR3 DNA: TGTGCCAGCAGTCGGGACAATAGCAATCAGCCCCAGCATTTT; CDR3 protein: CASSRDNSNQPQHF
V gene: TRBV7-8; clone size: NA; D gene: NA; J gene: TRBJ1-1; CDR3 DNA: TGTGCCAGCAGCCCGCCGAATGGGGCCACTGAAGCTTTCTTT; CDR3 protein: CASSPPNGATEAFF
V gene: TRBV6-1; clone size: NA; D gene: TRBD2; J gene: TRBJ2-3; CDR3 DNA: TGTGCCAGCAGTGAAAAAGCTAGCGGGGCGGCAGATACGCAGTATTTT; CDR3 protein: CASSEKASGAADTQYF
V gene: TRBV12-3/TRBV12-4; clone size: NA; D gene: NA; J gene: TRBJ1-3; CDR3 DNA: TGTGCCAGCAGTTTGGGCATTCTAAACACCATATATTTT; CDR3 protein: CASSLGILNTIYF
V gene: TRBV24-1; clone size: NA; D gene: TRBD1; J gene: TRBJ2-1; CDR3 DNA: TGTGCCACCAGTGACCTGGACAGGAATGAGCAGTTCTTC; CDR3 protein: CATSDLDRNEQFF
V gene: TRBV6-5; clone size: few; D gene: TRBD1; J gene: TRBJ2-7; CDR3 DNA: TGTGCCAGCAGTTACTCAATGGACAGGGGCTTAGAGCAGTACTTC; CDR3 protein: CASSYSMDRGLEQYF
V gene: TRBV7-3; clone size: NA; D gene: TRBD1; J gene: TRBJ1-2; CDR3 DNA: TGTGCCAGCAGCTTCTCCGGGACAGAAAACTATGGCTACACCTTC; CDR3 protein: CASSFSGTENYGYTF
V gene: TRBV9; clone size: NA; D gene: TRBD2; J gene: TRBJ2-3; CDR3 DNA: TGTGCCAGCAGCGGACTAGCGGGGGGCGGCACAGATACGCAGTATTTT; CDR3 protein: CASSGLAGGGTDTQYF
V gene: TRBV15; clone size: few; D gene: TRBD1; J gene: TRBJ2-2; CDR3 DNA: TGTGCCACCACCATCGACAGGGCGAACACCGGGGAGCTGTTTTTT; CDR3 protein: CATTIDRANTGELFF
V gene: TRBV27; clone size: few; D gene: NA; J gene: TRBJ2-5; CDR3 DNA: TGTGCCAGCACCGCTGCAGGGGTAGAGACCCAGTACTTC; CDR3 protein: CASTAAGVETQYF
V gene: TRBV20-1; clone size: NA; D gene: TRBD1; J gene: TRBJ1-1; CDR3 DNA: TGCAGTGCTAGTGTGACAGGGGTGATCCGTGAAGCTTTCTTT; CDR3 protein: CSASVTGVIREAFF
V gene: TRBV20-1; clone size: NA; D gene: TRBD1; J gene: TRBJ2-1; CDR3 DNA: TGCAGTGCAACTGACAGGGATGAGCAGTTCTTC; CDR3 protein: CSATDRDEQFF
V gene: TRBV6-6; clone size: NA; D gene: NA; J gene: TRBJ1-2; CDR3 DNA: TGTGCCAGCAGTCCAGTGACTAACTATGGCTACACCTTC; CDR3 protein: CASSPVTNYGYTF
V gene: TRBV19; clone size: NA; D gene: TRBD2; J gene: TRBJ2-3; CDR3 DNA: TGTGCCAGTAGTATCGGACTAGCGGGGGGAAGCACAGATACGCAGTATTTT; CDR3 protein: CASSIGLAGGSTDTQYF
V gene: TRBV24-1; clone size: NA; D gene: NA; J gene: TRBJ1-5; CDR3 DNA: TGTGCCACCCAGGGGCATAGCAATCAGCCCCAGCATTTT; CDR3 protein: CATQGHSNQPQHF
V gene: TRBV6-5; clone size: NA; D gene: TRBD2; J gene: TRBJ2-3; CDR3 DNA: TGTGCCAGCAGACGGACTAGCGTTGGTACGCAGTATTTT; CDR3 protein: CASRRTSVGTQYF
V gene: TRBV6-1; clone size: NA; D gene: NA; J gene: TRBJ2-7; CDR3 DNA: TGTGCCAGCAGTGAAGCCTCAGGGGGGTCCTACGAGCAGTACTTC; CDR3 protein: CASSEASGGSYEQYF
V gene: TRBV5-6; clone size: NA; D gene: NA; J gene: TRBJ2-2; CDR3 DNA: TGTGCCAGCAGGTTACGTCAGGGTACAGTCGGGGAGCTGTTTTTT; CDR3 protein: CASRLRQGTVGELFF
V gene: TRBV6-2/TRBV6-3; clone size: NA; D gene: NA; J gene: TRBJ1-1; CDR3 DNA: TGTGCCAGCAGTTACTCGGTCAGGCTCACTCACACTGAAGCTTTCTTT; CDR3 protein: CASSYSVRLTHTEAFF
V gene: TRBV21-1; clone size: NA; D gene: NA; J gene: TRBJ2-3; CDR3 DNA: TGTGCCAGCAGCAATCGGAGGGCGGGGGCCTGCACAGATACGCAGTATTTT; CDR3 protein: CASSNRRAGACTDTQYF
V gene: TRBV7-9; clone size: few; D gene: TRBD2; J gene: TRBJ2-5; CDR3 DNA: TGTGCCAGCAGCTTAGGACTAGCGGGGACAGAGACCCAGTACTTC; CDR3 protein: CASSLGLAGTETQYF
V gene: TRBV18; clone size: NA; D gene: NA; J gene: TRBJ1-6; CDR3 DNA: TGTGCCAGCTCACCAGGGGGGGGAGGTTCACCCCTCCACTTT; CDR3 protein: CASSPGGGGSPLHF
V gene: TRBV18; clone size: NA; D gene: NA; J gene: TRBJ1-4; CDR3 DNA: TGTGCCAGCTCACCAGAAAGCCTTCCCGAAAAACTGTTTTTT; CDR3 protein: CASSPESLPEKLFF
V gene: TRBV19; clone size: once; D gene: NA; J gene: TRBJ2-3; CDR3 DNA: TGTGCCAGTAGTCGAAGCGGGAGCACAGATACGCAGTATTTT; CDR3 protein: CASSRSGSTDTQYF
V gene: TRBV7-9; clone size: NA; D gene: NA; J gene: TRBJ2-1; CDR3 DNA: TGTGCCAGCAGCCCTCTCCCTAGTTTCAATGAGCAGTTCTTC; CDR3 protein: CASSPLPSFNEQFF
V gene: TRBV5-1; clone size: many; D gene: TRBD1; J gene: TRBJ2-2; CDR3 DNA: TGCGCCAGCAGCTTCGAGGGACAGGCGAACACCGGGGAGCTGTTTTTT; CDR3 protein: CASSFEGQANTGELFF
V gene: TRBV2; clone size: NA; D gene: NA; J gene: TRBJ1-5; CDR3 DNA: TGTGCCAGCAGTGAACAGACTCTTAAGAATCAGCCCCAGCATTTT; CDR3 protein: CASSEQTLKNQPQHF
V gene: TRBV2; clone size: NA; D gene: NA; J gene: TRBJ1-1; CDR3 DNA: TGTGCCAGCAGTGGGGGGCCCTTTGAAGCTTTCTTT; CDR3 protein: CASSGGPFEAFF
V gene: TRBV7-2; clone size: NA; D gene: TRBD2; J gene: TRBJ2-5; CDR3 DNA: TGTGCCAGCAGCTTGGCGGGGGACCAAGAGACCCAGTACTTC; CDR3 protein: CASSLAGDQETQYF
V gene: TRBV10-3; clone size: NA; D gene: NA; J gene: TRBJ2-3; CDR3 DNA: TGTGCCATCAGTGAAGGGACTTCTAGCACAGATACGCAGTATTTT; CDR3 protein: CAISEGTSSTDTQYF
V gene: TRBV9; clone size: NA; D gene: TRBD2; J gene: TRBJ2-5; CDR3 DNA: TGTGCCAGCAGCGGGACTAGCGGGCAAGAGACCCAGTACTTC; CDR3 protein: CASSGTSGQETQYF
V gene: TRBV28; clone size: NA; D gene: NA; J gene: TRBJ1-5; CDR3 DNA: TGTGCCACCATTGAGAATAGCCAGCATTTT; CDR3 protein: CATIENSQHF
V gene: TRBV7-2; clone size: NA; D gene: NA; J gene: TRBJ2-3; CDR3 DNA: TGTGCCAGCTCAGCAGGGCCTAACCCCACAGATACGCAGTATTTT; CDR3 protein: CASSAGPNPTDTQYF
V gene: TRBV20-1; clone size: NA; D gene: TRBD1; J gene: TRBJ2-7; CDR3 DNA: TGCAGTGCTAGTCTCACAGGGGGCCCCATTTACGAGCAGTACTTC; CDR3 protein: CSASLTGGPIYEQYF
V gene: TRBV7-2; clone size: NA; D gene: NA; J gene: TRBJ2-1; CDR3 DNA: TGTGCCAGCAGCTTAGGGGTCCTTATGCGGGGTGTGAATGAGCAGTTCTTC; CDR3 protein: CASSLGVLMRGVNEQFF
V gene: TRBV27; clone size: NA; D gene: TRBD1; J gene: TRBJ1-5; CDR3 DNA: TGTGCCAGCAGTGGAGGGACAGAAGGTAATCAGCCCCAGCATTTT; CDR3 protein: CASSGGTEGNQPQHF
V gene: TRBV5-1; clone size: many; D gene: NA; J gene: TRBJ2-2; CDR3 DNA: TGCGCCAGCAGGATCTATACCGGGGAGCTGTTTTTT; CDR3 protein: CASRIYTGELFF
V gene: TRBV3-1/TRBV3-2; clone size: NA; D gene: TRBD1; J gene: TRBJ1-4; CDR3 DNA: TGTGCCAGCAGCCTCCGGACAGGGGGGGTTTTAGGGACAGAAAAACTGTTTTTT; CDR3 protein: CASSLRTGGVLGTEKLFF
V gene: TRBV6-1; clone size: NA; D gene: TRBD1; J gene: TRBJ2-1; CDR3 DNA: TGTGCCAGCAGTGAAAACAGGGGTGGTGAGCAGTTCTTC; CDR3 protein: CASSENRGGEQFF
V gene: TRBV11-1; clone size: NA; D gene: NA; J gene: TRBJ2-2; CDR3 DNA: TGTGCCAGCAGCTTAGTTCCCCTCACCGGGGAGCTGTTTTTT; CDR3 protein: CASSLVPLTGELFF
V gene: TRBV2; clone size: NA; D gene: TRBD1; J gene: TRBJ1-5; CDR3 DNA: TGTGCCAGCAGTCCGGACAGGGTGGGGGGTCAGCCCCAGCATTTT; CDR3 protein: CASSPDRVGGQPQHF